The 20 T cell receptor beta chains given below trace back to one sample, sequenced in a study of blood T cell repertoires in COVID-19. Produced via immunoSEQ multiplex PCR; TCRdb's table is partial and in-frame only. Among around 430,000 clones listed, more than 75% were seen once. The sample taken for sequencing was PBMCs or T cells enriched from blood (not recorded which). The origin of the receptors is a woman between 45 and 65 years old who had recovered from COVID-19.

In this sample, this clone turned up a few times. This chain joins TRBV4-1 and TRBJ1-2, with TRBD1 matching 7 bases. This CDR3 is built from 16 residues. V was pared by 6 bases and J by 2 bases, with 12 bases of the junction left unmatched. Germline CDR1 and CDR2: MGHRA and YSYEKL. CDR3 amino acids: CASSLAAGGKNYGYTF. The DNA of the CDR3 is TGCGCCAGCAGTCTAGCCGCAGGGGGAAAAAACTATGGCTACACCTTC.

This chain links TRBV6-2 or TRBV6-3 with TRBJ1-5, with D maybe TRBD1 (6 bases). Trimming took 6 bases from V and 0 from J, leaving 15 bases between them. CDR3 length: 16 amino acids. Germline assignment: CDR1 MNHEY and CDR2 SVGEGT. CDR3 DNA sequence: TGTGCCAGCAGCCGTAGACAGGTTTATAGCAATCAGCCCCAGCATTTT. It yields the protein CASSRRQVYSNQPQHF.

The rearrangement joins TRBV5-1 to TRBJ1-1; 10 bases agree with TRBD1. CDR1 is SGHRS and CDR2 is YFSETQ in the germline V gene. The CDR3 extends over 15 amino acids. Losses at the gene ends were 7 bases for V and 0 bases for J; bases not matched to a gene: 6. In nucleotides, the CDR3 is TGCGCCAGCTCGGACAGGGGGGGCATGAACACTGAAGCTTTCTTT. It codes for CASSDRGGMNTEAFF. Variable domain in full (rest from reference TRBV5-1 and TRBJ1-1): KAGVTQTPRYLIKTRGQQVTLSCSPISGHRSVSWYQQTPGQGLQFLFEYFSETQRNKGNFPGRFSGRQFSNSRSEMNVSTLELGDSALYLCASSDRGGMNTEAFFGQGTRLTVV.

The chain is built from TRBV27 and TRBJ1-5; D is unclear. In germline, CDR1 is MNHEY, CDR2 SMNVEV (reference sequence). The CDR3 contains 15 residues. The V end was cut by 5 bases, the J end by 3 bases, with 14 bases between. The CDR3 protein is CASSPRQVFNQPQHF. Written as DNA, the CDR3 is TGTGCCAGCAGTCCCAGGCAGGTCTTCAATCAGCCCCAGCATTTT.

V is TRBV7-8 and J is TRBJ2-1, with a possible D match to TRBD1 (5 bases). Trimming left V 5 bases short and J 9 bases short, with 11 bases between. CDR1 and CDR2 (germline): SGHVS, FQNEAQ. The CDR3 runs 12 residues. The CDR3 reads CASSPGQSEQFF. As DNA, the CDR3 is TGTGCCAGCAGCCCAGGGCAGAGTGAGCAGTTCTTC.

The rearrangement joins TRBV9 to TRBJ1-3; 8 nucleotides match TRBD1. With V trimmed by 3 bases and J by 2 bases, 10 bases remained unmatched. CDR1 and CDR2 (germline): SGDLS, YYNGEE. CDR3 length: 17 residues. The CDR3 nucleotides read TGTGCCAGCAGCGCAAACCCTGGGACAGGCACTGGAAACACCATATATTTT. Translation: CASSANPGTGTGNTIYF.

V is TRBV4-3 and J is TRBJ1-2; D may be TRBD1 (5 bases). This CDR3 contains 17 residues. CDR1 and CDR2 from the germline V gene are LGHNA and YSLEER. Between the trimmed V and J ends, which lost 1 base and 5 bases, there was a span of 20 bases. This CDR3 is CASSQGVLGGRQYGYTF. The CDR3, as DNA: TGCGCCAGCAGCCAAGGGGTCTTGGGGGGTCGCCAGTATGGCTACACCTTC.

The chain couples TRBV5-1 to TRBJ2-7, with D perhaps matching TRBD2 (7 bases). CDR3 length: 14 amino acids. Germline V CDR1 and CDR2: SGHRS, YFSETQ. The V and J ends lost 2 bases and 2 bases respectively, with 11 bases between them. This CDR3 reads CASSLEGGPYEQYF. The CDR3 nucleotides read TGCGCCAGCAGCTTAGAGGGGGGGCCCTACGAGCAGTACTTC.

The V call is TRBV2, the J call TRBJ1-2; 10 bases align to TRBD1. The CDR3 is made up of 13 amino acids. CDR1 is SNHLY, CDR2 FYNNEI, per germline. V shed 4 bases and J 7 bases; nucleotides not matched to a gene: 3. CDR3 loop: CASSGDRGAGYTF. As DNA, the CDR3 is TGTGCCAGCAGTGGGGACAGGGGAGCTGGCTACACCTTC.

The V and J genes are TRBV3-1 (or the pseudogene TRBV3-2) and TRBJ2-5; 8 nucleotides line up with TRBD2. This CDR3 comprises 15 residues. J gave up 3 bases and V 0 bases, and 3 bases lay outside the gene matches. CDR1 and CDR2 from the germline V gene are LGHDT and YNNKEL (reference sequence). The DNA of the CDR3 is TGTGCCAGCAGCCAAGACCCAGCGGGGGAAGAGACCCAGTACTTC. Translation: CASSQDPAGEETQYF.

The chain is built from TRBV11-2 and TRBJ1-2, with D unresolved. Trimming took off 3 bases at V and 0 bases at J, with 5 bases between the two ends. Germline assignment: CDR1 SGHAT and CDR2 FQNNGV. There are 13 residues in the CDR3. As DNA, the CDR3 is TGTGCCAGCAGCTTGGGCTCTAACTATGGCTACACCTTC. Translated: CASSLGSNYGYTF.

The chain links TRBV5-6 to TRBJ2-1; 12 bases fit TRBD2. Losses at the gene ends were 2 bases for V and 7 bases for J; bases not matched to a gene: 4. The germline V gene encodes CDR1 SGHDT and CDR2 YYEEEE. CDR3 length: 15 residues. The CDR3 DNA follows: TGTGCCAGCAGCTTACTAGCGGGGGGCGGTAATGAGCAGTTCTTC. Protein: CASSLLAGGGNEQFF.

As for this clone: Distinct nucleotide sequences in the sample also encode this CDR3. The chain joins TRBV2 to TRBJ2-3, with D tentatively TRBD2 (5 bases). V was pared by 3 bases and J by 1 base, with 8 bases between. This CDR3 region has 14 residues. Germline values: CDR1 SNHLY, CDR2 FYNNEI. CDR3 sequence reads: CASSDPGGTDTQYF. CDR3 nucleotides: TGTGCCAGCAGTGACCCCGGGGGCACAGATACGCAGTATTTT.

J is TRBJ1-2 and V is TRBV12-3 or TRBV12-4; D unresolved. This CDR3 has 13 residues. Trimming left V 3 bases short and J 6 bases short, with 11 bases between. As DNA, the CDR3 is TGTGCCAGCAGTTTGAGGCAGATCGATGGCTACACCTTC. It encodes CASSLRQIDGYTF.

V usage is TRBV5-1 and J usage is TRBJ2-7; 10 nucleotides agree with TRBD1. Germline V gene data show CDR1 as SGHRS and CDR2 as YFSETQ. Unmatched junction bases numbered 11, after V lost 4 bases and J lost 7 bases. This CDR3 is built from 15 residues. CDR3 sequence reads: CASSAGTGEKREQYF. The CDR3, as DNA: TGCGCCAGCAGCGCCGGGACAGGGGAAAAAAGGGAGCAGTACTTC.

In nucleotides, the CDR3 is TGTGCCAGCAGCTTACAGGGGACTAGCAGGGGTGAGCAGTTCTTC. Its protein is CASSLQGTSRGEQFF. The genes are TRBV7-3 and TRBJ2-1; 9 bases line up with TRBD2. Per the germline V gene, CDR1 is SGHTA and CDR2 is FQGTGA. The CDR3 covers 15 residues. Trimming took 2 bases from V and 9 from J; bases not matched to a gene: 8.

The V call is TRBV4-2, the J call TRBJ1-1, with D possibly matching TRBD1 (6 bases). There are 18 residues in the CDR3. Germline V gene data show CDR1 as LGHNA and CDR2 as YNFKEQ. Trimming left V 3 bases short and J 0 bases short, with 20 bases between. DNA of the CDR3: TGTGCCAGCAGCCAGCCTTTTCCGGGACAAGAAATGAACACTGAAGCTTTCTTT. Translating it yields CASSQPFPGQEMNTEAFF.

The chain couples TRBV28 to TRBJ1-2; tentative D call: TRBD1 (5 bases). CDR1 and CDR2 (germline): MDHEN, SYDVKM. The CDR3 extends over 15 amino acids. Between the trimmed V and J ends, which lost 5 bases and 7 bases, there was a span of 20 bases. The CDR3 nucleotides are TGTGCCAGCAGTACTCCCCCAGGGAAAAGGTTTGGCTACACCTTC. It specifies CASSTPPGKRFGYTF.

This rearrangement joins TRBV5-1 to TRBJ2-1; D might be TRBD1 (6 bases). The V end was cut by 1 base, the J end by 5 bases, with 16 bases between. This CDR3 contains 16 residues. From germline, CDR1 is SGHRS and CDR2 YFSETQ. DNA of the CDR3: TGCGCCAGCAGCTTGTATGCCCCGGACAGCCACAATGAGCAGTTCTTC. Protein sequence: CASSLYAPDSHNEQFF.

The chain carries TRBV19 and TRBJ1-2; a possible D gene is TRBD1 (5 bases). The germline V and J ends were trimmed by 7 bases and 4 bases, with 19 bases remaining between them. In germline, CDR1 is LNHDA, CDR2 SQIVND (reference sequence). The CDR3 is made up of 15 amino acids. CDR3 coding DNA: TGTGCCAGTACTACCTACCCCCGGGACTTCTATGGCTACACCTTC. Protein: CASTTYPRDFYGYTF.